The entry below describes one T cell receptor (beta chain). Data came from immunoSEQ multiplex PCR; TCRdb stores just in-frame clones and leaves some out. The repertoire holds approximately 83,000 clones, with approximately 92% as singletons. This entry comes from a study of T cell changes during pregnancy in multiple sclerosis. Germline-derived CDR1 and CDR2 are LNHDA and SQIVND (reference sequence). The V and J ends lost 6 bases and 4 bases, in that order; junction bases with no gene match: 5. The CDR3 extends over 14 amino acids. The rearrangement uses TRBV19 and TRBJ2-2; 7 bases map to TRBD1. The receptor was isolated from a female donor with multiple sclerosis, enrolled in a pregnancy study. The sample was peripheral blood, taken in the first trimester of pregnancy. In DNA form, the CDR3 reads TGTGCCAGTAGACGACAGGGATTCACCGGGGAGCTGTTTTTT. Amino acid sequence: CASRRQGFTGELFF.